The next 3 T cell receptor beta chains were all read from a single sample in a study of vaccination and CD4 T cells after COVID-19. Specified treatment: approximately 9-day PBMC culture with coronavirus spike peptide pools or control peptides (ViraFEST assay). Their recognized antigens are unknown. Sequencing of DNA taken from cultured CD4+ T cells relied on the Oncomine TCR Beta short-read assay. TCRdb reprocessed the PCR reads via MiXCR and lists one record per CDR3 protein. Of about 17,000 distinct CDR3 sequences listed, approximately 50% were seen once; the top ten hold roughly 9.1%. The sample was CD4+ T cells from blood, cultured in vitro. These receptors originate from a human donor who had recovered from COVID-19.

CDR3 sequence: CSARPGSKATTEYGYTF. DNA for the CDR3: TGCAGTGCTAGACCAGGGTCGAAAGCAACTACGGAATATGGCTACACCTTC. This sequence joins TRBV20-1 and TRBJ1-2, with TRBD1 as a possible D gene (5 bases). This CDR3 is 17 amino acids long. Germline V gives CDR1 DFQATT, CDR2 SNEGSKA (reference sequence). V lost 2 bases and J lost 5, with 24 bases in between.

This clonotype was detected only a few times. The chain employs TRBV11-2 and TRBJ2-3, with 11 bases matching TRBD2. CDR3 length equals 17 residues. The ends lost 5 bases at V and 4 bases at J; junction bases unmatched: 11. Looked up from germline, CDR1 is SGHAT and CDR2 is FQNNGV. As DNA, the CDR3 is TGTGCCAGCAGCCTCCTACTAGCGGGAGAGAAGGCAGATACGCAGTATTTT. Translating it yields CASSLLLAGEKADTQYF.

The chain recombines TRBV27 with TRBJ2-7, with 8 nucleotides matching TRBD1. CDR1 and CDR2 (germline): MNHEY, SMNVEV (reference sequence). V was clipped by 5 bases and J by 0 bases; unmatched bases: 15. CDR3 length: 18 amino acids. The DNA for the CDR3 is TGTGCCAGCAGTCCCTACTTATTCGGGACAGGAGGCTCCTACGAGCAGTACTTC. Amino acids: CASSPYLFGTGGSYEQYF.